The entry below describes one T cell receptor (beta chain). It lacks a known antigen. Base-call qualities are not available, and no considerably larger clone is one nucleotide away. One collaborating source in Seattle enrolled patients while the patients were actively infected and followed the patients over time throughout the course of disease. The collaborating institutions used their own protocols to collect whole blood in K2EDTA tubes. Collaborator samples were shipped for TCRbeta analysis as frozen whole blood, isolated PBMCs, or DNA extracted from either sample type. The immunoSEQ Assay, a bias-controlled multiplex PCR, was used to amplify TCRbeta CDR3 regions from genomic DNA. Per the original workflow: Within the assay, amplification of reference gene primers was used to estimate how many nucleated cells each sample contained. To quantify the absolute abundance of each unique TCRbeta CDR3 rearrangement, sequence reads were collapsed and filtered. For each sample, productive Simpson clonality was calculated as the square root of Simpson's diversity index across productive rearrangements. TCRdb retrieved this table from immuneACCESS and kept in-frame rearrangements only. Not all clones are present; in checked studies, unresolved V genes account for under half, and no reason is known for the remainder. Clonal size and the V and J genes are those of that table, whereas D and trimming came from the DNA. Within this sample are 85,000 to 100,000 clones, with around 88% of them counted one time only. The top ten clones comprise approximately 2% of the sample.

V loses 0 bases at its end and J loses 6 bases; junction bases beyond the gene matches: 3. The germline V gene yields SGDLS for CDR1 and YYNGEE for CDR2. From the cysteine through the phenylalanine, the CDR3 covers 15 amino acids. Just the 45-base CDR3 DNA is kept, in frame starting at base 1. This sample was included in a study of blood T cell repertoires in COVID-19 (dated by TCRdb to 2018 to 2021). At the level of the whole study: The collaborator samples originated in the United States, Italy and Spain and spanned the acute and convalescent phases of COVID-19. The material from the prospective study consisted of cDNA or gDNA derived from T cells, B-cell-depleted T cells, or PBMCs. Deeply sampled blood TCRbeta repertoires from subjects exposed to, actively infected with, or recovered from COVID-19 were included in the dataset. The repertoires were released in a freely available public database meant as a resource for research on the immune response to SARS-CoV-2. The samples were drawn from the first 160 participants of the ongoing ImmuneRACE study and from more than 1,000 subjects provided by 6 global collaborators. The sample metadata nearly always contained a de-identified subject ID, COVID-19 status, age in years and sex. Where available, HLA class I and class II types were obtained from metadata supplied by the sample provider rather than from assay-based typing. Study-level results and caveats: The quantity of clinical and demographic metadata differed by source and by participant and was supplied without curation.

The receptor was derived from a man between 45 and 60 years old with COVID-19, enrolled during active disease. The chain is encoded by TRBV9 joined to TRBJ1-6; 7 central bases correspond to TRBD1. Material for sequencing was peripheral blood. The CDR3 is CASSVGGDSNSPLHF. At the DNA level, the sequence is TGTGCCAGCAGCGTAGGGGGGGACAGTAATTCACCCCTCCACTTT.